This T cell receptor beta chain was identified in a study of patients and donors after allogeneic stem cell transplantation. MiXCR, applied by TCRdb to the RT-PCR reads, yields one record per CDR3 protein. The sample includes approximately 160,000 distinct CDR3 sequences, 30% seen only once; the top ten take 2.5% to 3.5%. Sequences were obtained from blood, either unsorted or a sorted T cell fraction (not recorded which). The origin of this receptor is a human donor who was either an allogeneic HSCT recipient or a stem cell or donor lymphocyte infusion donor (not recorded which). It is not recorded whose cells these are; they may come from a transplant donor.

CDR3: CASTYDTHGYNSPLHF. The CDR3 DNA is TGTGCCAGCACCTACGACACCCACGGCTATAATTCACCCCTCCACTTT. The chain carries TRBV6-1 and TRBJ1-6; D is unresolved. CDR3 length: 16 residues. The germline V and J ends were trimmed by 7 bases and 3 bases, with 16 bases remaining between them. Germline-derived CDR1 and CDR2 are MNHNS and SASEGT.